The next 15 T cell receptor beta chains were all read from a single sample in a study of blood T cell repertoires in COVID-19. Data came from immunoSEQ multiplex PCR; TCRdb stores just in-frame clones and leaves some out. The table has tens of thousands of clones, around 88% seen once. The sequenced sample was peripheral blood. The receptors stem from a woman older than 75 with acute or convalescent COVID-19.

The chain employs TRBV6-2 or TRBV6-3 and TRBJ2-5, with 9 nucleotides matching TRBD2. Germline V gives CDR1 MNHEY, CDR2 SVGEGT. The ends lost 5 bases at V and 2 bases at J; junction bases unmatched: 6. The CDR3 runs 15 residues. The CDR3: CASSNLAGLQETQYF. The CDR3 coding sequence is TGTGCCAGCAGTAACCTAGCGGGACTACAAGAGACCCAGTACTTC.

This rearrangement joins TRBV23-1 to TRBJ2-2; TRBD2 aligns across 7 bases. TRBV23-1 is annotated as an ORF whose role is uncertain. This CDR3 has 17 amino acids. V gave up 11 bases and J gave up 8 bases; unmatched junction bases: 23. The CDR3 DNA follows: TGCGCCGGCTTGAGTAGGCGGGAGACAGTCAATTCGGGGGAGCTGTTTTTT. It is translated as CAGLSRRETVNSGELFF.

The chain is built from TRBV3-1 (or the pseudogene TRBV3-2) and TRBJ2-5; 11 nucleotides agree with TRBD2. Unmatched junction bases numbered 13, after V lost 5 bases and J lost 5 bases. Germline lookup yields CDR1 LGHDT and CDR2 YNNKEL (reference sequence). This CDR3 has 17 amino acids. CDR3 in DNA: TGTGCCAGCAGCGTCACTAGCGGGAGAGCCCTGGGGGAGACCCAGTACTTC. Translation gives CASSVTSGRALGETQYF.

This clone was counted a single time. This sequence joins TRBV5-1 and TRBJ2-3; 9 bases map to TRBD1. V shed 3 bases and J 3 bases; nucleotides not matched to a gene: 2. Germline V CDR1 and CDR2: SGHRS, YFSETQ. CDR3 size: 14 residues. CDR3 nucleotides: TGCGCCAGCAGCTCTGGACAGGGGACAGATACGCAGTATTTT. Protein: CASSSGQGTDTQYF.

The chain links TRBV5-1 to TRBJ2-3; TRBD2 matches at 7 bases. The junction had 7 bases not matched to a gene; V was cut back by 4 bases and J by 2 bases. The CDR3 runs to 15 residues. In germline, CDR1 is SGHRS, CDR2 YFSETQ. In nucleotides, the CDR3 is TGCGCCAGCAGCATAGGACTAGATCTCACAGATACGCAGTATTTT. This encodes CASSIGLDLTDTQYF.

V and J are TRBV5-6 and TRBJ2-2, with D maybe TRBD2 (5 bases). V lost 1 base and J lost 9, with 7 bases in between. Germline V gene data show CDR1 as SGHDT and CDR2 as YYEEEE. CDR3 length: 12 residues. CDR3 sequence: CASSLFGRELFF. The CDR3 bases are TGTGCCAGCAGCTTGTTCGGGAGGGAGCTGTTTTTT.

The V gene is TRBV10-3, the J gene TRBJ1-1; TRBD1 is a possible D gene (5 bases). The CDR3 is 13 amino acids. Trimming pared 5 bases from V and 10 bases from J, leaving 17 bases between. CDR1 ENHRY and CDR2 SYGVKD come from the germline V gene. CDR3 protein: CAISIGQGRGAFF. CDR3 in DNA: TGTGCCATCAGTATTGGGCAGGGTCGAGGAGCTTTCTTT.

The chain joins TRBV4-3 to TRBJ1-2; TRBD1 aligns across 9 bases. The CDR3 runs 15 residues. In germline, CDR1 is LGHNA, CDR2 YSLEER. The junction had 8 bases not matched to a gene; V was cut back by 5 bases and J by 4 bases. The CDR3 DNA follows: TGCGCCAGCAGCTACCAGGGACAGGGTGGCTATGGCTACACCTTC. This encodes CASSYQGQGGYGYTF.

The rearrangement links TRBV30 to TRBJ1-2, with TRBD1 matching 7 bases. After removal of 0 bases from V and 4 bases from J, the junction contained 2 bases not matched to a gene. The CDR3 consists of 13 residues. CDR1 and CDR2 from the germline V gene are GTSNPN and SVGIG (reference sequence). The CDR3 nucleotides are TGTGCCTGGAGTGTACAGGGGATCTATGGCTACACCTTC. It is translated as CAWSVQGIYGYTF.

The chain couples TRBV12-2 to TRBJ2-4; TRBD2 is the table's D call, not checked against the DNA. TRBV12-2 is a pseudogene. The CDR3 extends over 18 amino acids. CDR3 region: CASRLAALAGGSKNIQYF. CDR3 nucleotide sequence: TGTGCAAGTCGCTTAGCCGCACTAGCGGGGGGGTCCAAAAACATTCAGTACTTC.

The V and J genes are TRBV30 and TRBJ1-1; TRBD1 aligns across 7 bases. The germline V gene has CDR1 GTSNPN and CDR2 SVGIG (reference sequence). The CDR3 has 13 amino acids. After removal of 5 bases from V and 0 bases from J, the junction contained 3 bases not matched to a gene. This CDR3 reads CAWDGQVNTEAFF. CDR3 DNA sequence: TGTGCCTGGGACGGACAGGTGAACACTGAAGCTTTCTTT.

The chain is built from TRBV7-6 and TRBJ2-5; a possible D gene is TRBD1 (5 bases). V shed 1 base and J shed 4 bases, with 10 bases lying between them. This CDR3 has 14 amino acids. The germline V gene encodes CDR1 SGHVS and CDR2 FNYEAQ. The CDR3 here is CASSLVVQGETQYF. In nucleotides, the CDR3 is TGTGCCAGCAGCTTAGTGGTGCAGGGAGAGACCCAGTACTTC.

The V call is TRBV6-6, the J call TRBJ2-7; TRBD2 matches 12 bases. The V gene's germline CDR1 is MNHNY and CDR2 SVGAGI (reference sequence). The length of the CDR3 is 16 residues. The V gene end was trimmed by 0 bases and the J gene end by 5 bases; junction bases not matched to a gene: 5. CDR3 bases: TGTGCCAGCAGTTACTCGAGGCTAGCGGGAGGGGACGAGCAGTACTTC. This codes for CASSYSRLAGGDEQYF.

The chain employs TRBV6-1 and TRBJ2-1; D gene unclear. This CDR3 region has 14 residues. Germline assignment: CDR1 MNHNS and CDR2 SASEGT. Trimming stripped 3 bases from V and 7 bases from J, with 13 bases between. CDR3 sequence (DNA): TGTGCCAGCAGTGAGGAGCGTTATACAAATGAGCAGTTCTTC. This translates into CASSEERYTNEQFF.

This chain uses TRBV19 with TRBJ2-1; TRBD2 matches 10 bases. There are 16 residues in the CDR3. CDR1 is LNHDA, CDR2 SQIVND, per germline (reference sequence). V shed 4 bases and J 0 bases; nucleotides not matched to a gene: 3. The CDR3 spells CASSRTSGSSYNEQFF. The CDR3 nucleotides read TGTGCCAGTAGTAGGACTAGCGGAAGCTCCTACAATGAGCAGTTCTTC.